These 13 T cell receptor beta chains were sequenced from one sample in a study of T cell responses to AZD1222 COVID-19 vaccine. Generated by immunoSEQ multiplex PCR, the TCRdb table keeps only in-frame clones and is missing some. This table holds 100,000 to 150,000 clones, around nine tenths found once. Sample: peripheral blood, taken on day 0 of AZD1222 vaccination. The receptor source for this set is an adult in good health.

The table lists this clone with a count of one. The chain links TRBV6-5 to TRBJ1-2; D not resolved. V dropped 4 bases and J dropped 8 bases, with 14 bases sitting between them. The CDR3 length is 13 residues. The germline V gene has CDR1 MNHEY and CDR2 SVGAGI. CDR3 in amino acids: CASSLTTGLGYTF. DNA for the CDR3: TGTGCCAGCAGTTTAACGACCGGTCTCGGCTACACCTTC.

The J gene is TRBJ2-7, the V gene TRBV28, with a tentative D call TRBD2 (5 bases). CDR3 length equals 11 residues. Trimming stripped 11 bases from V and 6 bases from J, with 14 bases between. The germline CDR1 and CDR2 sequences are MDHEN and SYDVKM. The CDR3 nucleotides read TGTGCCTCGACTATATTCGGCGAGCAGTACTTC. Its translation: CASTIFGEQYF.

The genes are TRBV15 and TRBJ1-6, with D perhaps matching TRBD1 (6 bases). The CDR3 is made up of 16 amino acids. Trimming removed 5 bases from V and 0 bases from J, with 11 bases in between. Germline V lookup: CDR1 LNHNV, CDR2 YYDKDF (reference sequence). CDR3 bases: TGTGCCACCAGCGGCACAGGGATCTCCTATAATTCACCCCTCCACTTT. The encoded protein is CATSGTGISYNSPLHF.

CDR3 loop: CSASGAGHGNQPQHF. The CDR3 DNA sequence: TGCAGTGCTAGTGGGGCAGGGCACGGCAATCAGCCCCAGCATTTT. This chain connects TRBV20-1 to TRBJ1-5; TRBD1 might be the D (5 bases). The CDR3 has 15 residues. V lost 3 bases and J lost 2, with 14 bases in between. Looked up from germline, CDR1 is DFQATT and CDR2 is SNEGSKA (reference sequence).

The rearrangement links TRBV5-1 to TRBJ2-5, with TRBD2 matching 8 bases. The CDR3 contains 14 residues. Germline V gene sequence: CDR1 SGHRS, CDR2 YFSETQ. Trimming at V came to 0 bases and at J to 5 bases, leaving 3 bases not matched to a gene. CDR3 DNA: TGCGCCAGCAGCTTGGAAGCGGGGGCGGAGACCCAGTACTTC. It codes for CASSLEAGAETQYF.

The chain uses TRBV5-1 and TRBJ1-4, with D uncertain. The V and J ends lost 0 bases and 2 bases respectively, with 5 bases between them. The CDR3 length is 14 residues. In germline, CDR1 is SGHRS, CDR2 YFSETQ. CDR3 in amino acids: CASSLGQTNEKLFF. Here the CDR3 DNA reads TGCGCCAGCAGCTTGGGTCAGACTAATGAAAAACTGTTTTTT.

The chain couples TRBV24-1 to TRBJ2-1; 7 nucleotides match TRBD1. This CDR3 has 13 residues. CDR1 is KGHDR, CDR2 SFDVKD, per germline. After removal of 5 bases from V and 5 bases from J, the junction contained 2 bases not matched to a gene. The CDR3 loop is CATSGTGDNEQFF. CDR3 sequence (DNA): TGTGCCACCAGTGGAACAGGGGACAATGAGCAGTTCTTC.

The chain is built from TRBV5-4 and TRBJ2-1; D is ambiguous. Germline V CDR1 and CDR2: SGHNT, YYREEE (reference sequence). The CDR3 runs to 13 residues. V lost 0 bases and J lost 5, with 6 bases in between. The CDR3 protein is CASSLGQDNEQFF. The CDR3 DNA reads TGTGCCAGCAGCTTGGGTCAAGACAATGAGCAGTTCTTC.

The chain links TRBV28 to TRBJ2-2; D is uncertain. Germline V gene lookup returns CDR1 MDHEN and CDR2 SYDVKM. V lost 3 bases and J 8 bases, leaving 10 bases between the germline ends. The CDR3 covers 13 residues. Here the CDR3 DNA reads TGTGCCAGCAGTTTCATATCCCGGGGGGAGCTGTTTTTT. Protein product: CASSFISRGELFF.

The table lists this clone with a count of one. V and J are TRBV7-2 and TRBJ2-2; D is unclear. The CDR3 runs 12 residues. Germline assignment: CDR1 SGHTA and CDR2 FQGNSA. V lost 2 bases to trimming and J lost 10 bases, with 8 bases between them. CDR3: CASSLNGPELFF. CDR3 in DNA: TGTGCCAGCAGCTTAAATGGGCCGGAGCTGTTTTTT.

This chain uses TRBV30 with TRBJ1-2; 8 bases are shared with TRBD1. The junction had 11 bases not matched to a gene; V was cut back by 4 bases and J by 7 bases. The CDR3 runs to 14 residues. Germline V gene lookup returns CDR1 GTSNPN and CDR2 SVGIG (reference sequence). The DNA of the CDR3 is TGTGCCTGGATGGCAGGGGGCGTTTTGGGTGGCTACACCTTC. It is translated as CAWMAGGVLGGYTF.

The chain's CDR3 is CASSLAITGPRELFF. DNA of the CDR3: TGCGCCAGCAGCTTGGCAATTACAGGACCGAGAGAACTGTTTTTT. The chain joins TRBV5-1 to TRBJ1-4, with D possibly being TRBD1 (5 bases). In germline, CDR1 is SGHRS, CDR2 YFSETQ. Trimming removed 0 bases at V and 12 bases at J, with 18 bases between. The length of the CDR3 is 15 residues.

V gene TRBV14 combines with J gene TRBJ2-5; D is undetermined. The CDR3 has 14 residues. Trimming stripped 1 base from V and 5 bases from J, with 11 bases between. Per germline, CDR1 SGHDN and CDR2 FVKESK. The CDR3 here is CASSQGVRGETQYF. CDR3 bases: TGTGCCAGCAGCCAAGGGGTCCGTGGGGAGACCCAGTACTTC.